Listed below are T cell receptor beta chains from one sample, sequenced in a study of cytotoxic CD8 clonotypes in ibrutinib-treated CLL. Assay used: immunoSEQ multiplex PCR; TCRdb lists only in-frame clones, some missing. This sample has just over 200,000 clones; roughly 77% occur once, and the top ten carry over 5.5%. The sequencing used PBMCs, collected after 12 months of ibrutinib treatment. The receptors shown here come from a human donor with chronic lymphocytic leukemia. Each CDR3 is given with its conserved first and last residue. D genes are given only for firm matches. Clone size, where shown, is once, few, many, or a class for clones that have expanded.

J gene | clone size | D gene | V gene | CDR3 DNA | CDR3 protein
TRBJ2-1 | NA | TRBD2 | TRBV6-6 | TGTGCCAGCACCACGACTAGCGGGTATGAGCAGTTCTTC | CASTTTSGYEQFF
TRBJ2-7 | NA | NA | TRBV27 | TGTGCCAGCAGTCTCCGGACATTTTCCTACGAGCAGTACTTC | CASSLRTFSYEQYF
TRBJ1-2 | NA | NA | TRBV6-1 | TGTGCCAGCAGTGAGAATTGGGGTTCAGGCGGCTACACCTTC | CASSENWGSGGYTF
TRBJ2-1 | NA | NA | TRBV9 | TGTGCCAGCAGCTCGAGGGGGGGAGCGGGGAGCTCCTACAATGAGCAGTTCTTC | CASSSRGGAGSSYNEQFF
TRBJ1-2 | few | NA | TRBV11-2 | TGTGCCAGCAGTAGGGGCCGCACGTATGGCTACACCTTC | CASSRGRTYGYTF
TRBJ1-1 | NA | NA | TRBV18 | TGTGCCAGCTCACCACGATCGGGGGTCGGGATCACTGAAGCTTTCTTT | CASSPRSGVGITEAFF
TRBJ1-2 | NA | NA | TRBV27 | TGTGCCAGCTCTAAGTGGGGGGGCGCCTATGGCTACACCTTC | CASSKWGGAYGYTF
TRBJ2-7 | once | TRBD2 | TRBV7-2 | TGTGCCAGCAGCTTCAGACCTAGCGGGAGGCACGAGCAGTACTTC | CASSFRPSGRHEQYF
TRBJ1-2 | few | NA | TRBV7-9 | TGTGCCAGCACTCCCAATGGGCAGGGTGGCGGCTACACCTTC | CASTPNGQGGGYTF
TRBJ1-5 | NA | NA | TRBV5-3 | TGTGCCAGAAGCTTGAGGGACATCTCCTTTCAGCCCCAGCATTTT | CARSLRDISFQPQHF
TRBJ2-7 | NA | TRBD1 | TRBV30 | TGTGCCTGGAGTACCTCAGGGGGTACCGAGCAGTACTTC | CAWSTSGGTEQYF
TRBJ1-6 | NA | NA | TRBV19 | TGTGCCAGTAGGGTCGCCTCCCCTTTTTCACCCCTCCACTTT | CASRVASPFSPLHF
TRBJ1-1 | few | TRBD1 | TRBV9 | TGTGCCAGCAGCGTAGCGGGGACAGGGTCCTCTGAAGCTTTCTTT | CASSVAGTGSSEAFF
TRBJ1-2 | NA | NA | TRBV11-2 | TGTGCCAGCAGGGGGGGGTCGCCGGGCGGCTACACCTTC | CASRGGSPGGYTF
TRBJ2-3 | once | NA | TRBV7-2 | TGTGCCAGCATCTCCCTGGCTAGCACAGATACGCAGTATTTT | CASISLASTDTQYF
TRBJ1-2 | NA | NA | TRBV10-1 | TGCGCCAGCTTGGGATTCCTGGGTGGCTACACCTTC | CASLGFLGGYTF
TRBJ1-1 | NA | NA | TRBV7-2 | TGTGCCAGCCTTCAGGGGAGGAGCACTGAAGCTTTCTTT | CASLQGRSTEAFF
TRBJ2-5 | NA | NA | TRBV7-6 | TGTGCCAGCAGCCCCTCCCGAGAGACCCAGTACTTC | CASSPSRETQYF
TRBJ1-3 | NA | NA | TRBV30 | TGTGCCTGGAGTCCCCCAGGGAAAACTGGAAACACCATATATTTT | CAWSPPGKTGNTIYF
TRBJ1-2 | few | NA | TRBV11-2 | TGTGCCAGCAGCCCCTACAGGGATGGCGGCTACACCTTC | CASSPYRDGGYTF
TRBJ1-2 | NA | TRBD1 | TRBV15 | TGTGCCACCAGCTTATATGGACAGGGGCCTAATGATGGCTACACCTTC | CATSLYGQGPNDGYTF
TRBJ2-1 | NA | TRBD2 | TRBV6-1 | TGTGCCAGCAGTCCCCGGGGGGGGTCGGATGAGCAGTTCTTC | CASSPRGGSDEQFF
TRBJ1-1 | NA | TRBD1 | TRBV30 | TGTGCCTGGAGTGATGGGACAGGGTCCACTGAAGCTTTCTTT | CAWSDGTGSTEAFF
TRBJ2-7 | NA | NA | TRBV4-3 | TGCGCCAGCAGCCATGGACAGAACTACGAGCAGTACTTC | CASSHGQNYEQYF
TRBJ1-4 | NA | TRBD1 | TRBV29-1 | TGCAGCGTTCGGACAGGGCTCTATGAAAAACTGTTTTTT | CSVRTGLYEKLFF
TRBJ2-2 | NA | TRBD2 | TRBV6-5 | TGTGCCAGCAGTTACCCCAGCGGGGGAAACACCGGGGAGCTGTTTTTT | CASSYPSGGNTGELFF
TRBJ2-1 | NA | NA | TRBV11-2 | TGTGCCAGCAGCTTAATCAGGGGGCGCGTTAGCGGGAGCGTTGAGCAGTTCTTC | CASSLIRGRVSGSVEQFF
TRBJ1-1 | few | NA | TRBV25-1 | TGTGCCAGCAGTGAATTGAGAGGGAGAGCTGAAGCTTTCTTT | CASSELRGRAEAFF
TRBJ1-3 | NA | NA | TRBV11-1 | TGTGCCAGCAGCGTCGACAGTATAAACACCATATATTTT | CASSVDSINTIYF
TRBJ2-4 | once | NA | TRBV2 | TGTGCCAGCAGTGTGGGGTTAGCCGCCACCGGCATTCAGTACTTC | CASSVGLAATGIQYF
TRBJ1-1 | NA | NA | TRBV6-5 | TGTGCCAGCAGACACCCCAGCATGAACACTGAAGCTTTCTTT | CASRHPSMNTEAFF
TRBJ2-7 | NA | NA | TRBV7-8 | TGTGCCAGCAGTTCCAGGGGTATCGACGAGCAGTACTTC | CASSSRGIDEQYF
TRBJ1-1 | NA | NA | TRBV7-2 | TGTGCCAGCAGCTTAGGGGGTAGGGGAGCTGAAGCTTTCTTT | CASSLGGRGAEAFF
TRBJ2-3 | NA | TRBD1 | TRBV6-6 | TGTGCCAGCAGTAACACAGGGGGCTCCTGGACAGATACGCAGTATTTT | CASSNTGGSWTDTQYF
TRBJ2-1 | NA | NA | TRBV12-5 | TGTGCTAGTGGTTTGAGCGTACACCACAATGAGCAGTTCTTC | CASGLSVHHNEQFF
TRBJ2-2 | NA | NA | TRBV5-1 | TGCGCCACCTCAACGTTTGGCACCGGGGAGCTGTTTTTT | CATSTFGTGELFF